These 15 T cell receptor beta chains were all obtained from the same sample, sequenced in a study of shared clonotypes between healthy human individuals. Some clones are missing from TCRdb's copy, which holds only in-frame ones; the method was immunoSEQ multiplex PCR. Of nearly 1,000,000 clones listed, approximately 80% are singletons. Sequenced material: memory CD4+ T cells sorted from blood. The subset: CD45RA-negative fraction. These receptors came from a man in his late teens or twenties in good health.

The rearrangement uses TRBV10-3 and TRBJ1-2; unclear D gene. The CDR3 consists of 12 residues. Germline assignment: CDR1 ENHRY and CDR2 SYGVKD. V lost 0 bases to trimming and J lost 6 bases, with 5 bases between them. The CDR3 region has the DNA TGTGCCATCAGTGAGTCGAACGATGGCTACACCTTC. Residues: CAISESNDGYTF.

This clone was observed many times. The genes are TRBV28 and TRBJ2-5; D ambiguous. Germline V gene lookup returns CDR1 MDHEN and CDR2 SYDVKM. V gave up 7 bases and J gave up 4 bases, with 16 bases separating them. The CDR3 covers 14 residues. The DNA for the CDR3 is TGTGCCAGCACCGCCGACGGCCTTCGAGAGACCCAGTACTTC. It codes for CASTADGLRETQYF. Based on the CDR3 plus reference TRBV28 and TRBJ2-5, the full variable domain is DVKVTQSSRYLVKRTGEKVFLECVQDMDHENMFWYRQDPGLGLRLIYFSYDVKMKEKGDIPEGYSVSREKKERFSLILESASTNQTSMYLCASTADGLRETQYFGPGTRLLVL.

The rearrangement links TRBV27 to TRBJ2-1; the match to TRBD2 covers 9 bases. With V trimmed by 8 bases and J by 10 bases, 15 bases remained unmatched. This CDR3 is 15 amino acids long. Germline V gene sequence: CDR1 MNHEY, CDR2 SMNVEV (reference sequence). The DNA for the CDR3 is TGTGCCAGCCACCCCACCAGCGGGGGGCGCTGGGAGCAGTTCTTC. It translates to CASHPTSGGRWEQFF.

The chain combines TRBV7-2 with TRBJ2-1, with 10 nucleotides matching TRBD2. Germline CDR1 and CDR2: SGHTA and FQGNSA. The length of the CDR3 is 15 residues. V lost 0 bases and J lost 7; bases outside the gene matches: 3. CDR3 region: CASSLASGGGNEQFF. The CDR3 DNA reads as TGTGCCAGCAGCTTAGCCAGCGGGGGGGGTAATGAGCAGTTCTTC.

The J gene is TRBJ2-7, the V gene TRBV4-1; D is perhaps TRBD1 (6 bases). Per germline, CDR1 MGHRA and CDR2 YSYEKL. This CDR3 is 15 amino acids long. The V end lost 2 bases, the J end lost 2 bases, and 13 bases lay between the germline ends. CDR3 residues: CASSQPTGSAYEQYF. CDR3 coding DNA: TGCGCCAGCAGCCAACCCACAGGGTCCGCCTACGAGCAGTACTTC.

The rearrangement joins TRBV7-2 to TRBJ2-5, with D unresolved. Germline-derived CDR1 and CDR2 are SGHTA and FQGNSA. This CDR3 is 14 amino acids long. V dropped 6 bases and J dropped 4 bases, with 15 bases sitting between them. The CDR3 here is CASSPLTGRETQYF. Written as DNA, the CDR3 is TGTGCCAGCAGTCCCTTAACGGGTAGAGAGACCCAGTACTTC.

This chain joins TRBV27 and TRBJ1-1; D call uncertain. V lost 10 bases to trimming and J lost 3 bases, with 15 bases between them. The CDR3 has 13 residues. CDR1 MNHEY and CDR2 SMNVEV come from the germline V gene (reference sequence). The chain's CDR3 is CATKLGFDTEAFF. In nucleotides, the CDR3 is TGTGCCACCAAACTGGGGTTTGACACTGAAGCTTTCTTT.

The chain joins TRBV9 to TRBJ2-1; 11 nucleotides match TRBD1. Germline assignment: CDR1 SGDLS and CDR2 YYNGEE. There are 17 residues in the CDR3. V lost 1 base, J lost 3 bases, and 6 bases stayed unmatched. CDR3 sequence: CASSVYPGTGGYNEQFF. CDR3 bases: TGTGCCAGCAGCGTATATCCCGGGACAGGGGGCTACAATGAGCAGTTCTTC.

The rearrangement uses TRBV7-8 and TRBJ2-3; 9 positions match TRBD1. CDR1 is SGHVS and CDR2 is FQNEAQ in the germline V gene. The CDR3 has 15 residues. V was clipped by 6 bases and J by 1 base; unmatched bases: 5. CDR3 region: CASRSWTGGTDTQYF. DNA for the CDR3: TGTGCCAGCAGATCTTGGACAGGGGGCACAGATACGCAGTATTTT.

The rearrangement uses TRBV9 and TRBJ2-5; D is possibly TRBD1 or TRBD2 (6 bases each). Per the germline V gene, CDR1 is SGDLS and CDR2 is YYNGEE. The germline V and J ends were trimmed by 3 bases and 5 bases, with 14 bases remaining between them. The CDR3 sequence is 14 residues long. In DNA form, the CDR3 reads TGTGCCAGCAGCGAGACCGGGGGCGGCGAGACCCAGTACTTC. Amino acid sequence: CASSETGGGETQYF.

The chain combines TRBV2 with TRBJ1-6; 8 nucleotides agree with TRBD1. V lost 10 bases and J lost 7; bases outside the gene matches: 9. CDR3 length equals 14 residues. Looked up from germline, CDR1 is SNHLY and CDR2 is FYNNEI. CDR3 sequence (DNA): TGTGCCACCAGGGGGCGCGTCAACAATTCACCCCTCCACTTT. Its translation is CATRGRVNNSPLHF.

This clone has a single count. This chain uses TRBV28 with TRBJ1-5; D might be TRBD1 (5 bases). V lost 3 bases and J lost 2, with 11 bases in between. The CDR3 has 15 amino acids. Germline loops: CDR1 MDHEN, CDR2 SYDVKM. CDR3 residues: CASSFPGLGNQPQHF. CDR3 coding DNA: TGTGCCAGCAGTTTCCCAGGGTTGGGCAATCAGCCCCAGCATTTT.

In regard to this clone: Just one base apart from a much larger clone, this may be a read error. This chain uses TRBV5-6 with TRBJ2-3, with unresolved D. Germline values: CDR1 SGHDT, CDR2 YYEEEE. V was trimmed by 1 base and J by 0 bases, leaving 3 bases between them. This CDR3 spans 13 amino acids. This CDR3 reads CASSLPSTDTQYF. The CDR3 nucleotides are TGTGCCAGCAGCTTGCCTAGCACAGATACGCAGTATTTT.

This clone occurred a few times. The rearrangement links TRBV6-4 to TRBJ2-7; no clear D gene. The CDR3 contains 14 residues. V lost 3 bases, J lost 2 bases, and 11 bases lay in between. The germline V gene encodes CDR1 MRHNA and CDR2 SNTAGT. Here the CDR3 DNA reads TGTGCCAGCAGTGAGAGGCCTGGCACCTACGAGCAGTACTTC. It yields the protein CASSERPGTYEQYF.

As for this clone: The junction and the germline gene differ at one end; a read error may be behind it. This chain's CDR3 is CASSESRTSGTLLHF. CDR3 DNA sequence: TGCGCCAGCAGTGAGTCGAGGACTAGCGGGACACTCCTCCACTTC. V usage is TRBV10-2 and J usage is TRBJ2-7; 12 nucleotides align to TRBD2. Germline V CDR1 and CDR2: WSHSY, SAAADI. The CDR3 length is 15 residues.